This T cell receptor (beta chain) was documented in a study of immune evolution from preneoplasia to lung adenocarcinoma. Trimming took 4 bases from V and 6 from J, leaving 10 bases between them. This CDR3 contains 13 residues. The V gene's germline CDR1 is LNHNV and CDR2 YYDKDF (reference sequence). Patients had resection in Japan or China between the mid-2010s and the late 2010s. A note on this clone: Its antigen is undetermined.

General observations from the study: Later-stage lesions appeared to have more T cells, more diversity, less clonality.

Sequenced by immunoSEQ multiplex PCR; TCRdb stores in-frame clones only, minus some. The sample lists 11,000 to 15,000 clones, 80% seen once, with roughly 5% in the top ten. This clonotype was obtained from a person between 65 and 79 years old with lung adenocarcinoma. The sample taken for sequencing was FFPE minimally invasive lung adenocarcinoma tissue. The rearrangement joins TRBV15 to TRBJ2-4; D call uncertain. The CDR3 spells CATSKDMRNIQYF. In DNA, the CDR3 is TGTGCCACCAGCAAAGACATGCGAAACATTCAGTACTTC.